These T cell receptor beta chains were read from a single sample in a study of T cells after yellow fever vaccination. TCRdb called the 5' RACE reads again in MiXCR, with one record for every CDR3 protein. The sample records a few hundred thousand distinct CDR3 sequences, around 17% being singletons. Sequences were derived from PBMCs, sampled 5 to 6 days after the first yellow fever vaccination. The receptors shown here come from a man aged 18-30 years who received the YFV17D yellow fever vaccine. The CDR3 runs from the conserved cysteine through the conserved F or W. D genes are given only for firm matches. Clone sizes are given selectively: once, few, many, or a class where the clone is expanded.

clone size: few
V gene: TRBV2
D gene: .
J gene: TRBJ2-2
CDR3 DNA: TGTGCCAGCAGTGTCCTTAGTGACGGGGAGCTGTTTTTT
CDR3 protein: CASSVLSDGELFF

clone size: .
V gene: TRBV7-8
D gene: .
J gene: TRBJ1-2
CDR3 DNA: TGTGCCAGCAGCTTAGCCCGGCGTAGGGGCCCTCCTAACTATGGCTACACCTTC
CDR3 protein: CASSLARRRGPPNYGYTF

clone size: few
V gene: TRBV5-1
D gene: .
J gene: TRBJ2-5
CDR3 DNA: TGCGCCAGCAGCATAGGACGTCTACTAGAGACCCAGTACTTC
CDR3 protein: CASSIGRLLETQYF

clone size: .
V gene: TRBV11-2
D gene: TRBD1
J gene: TRBJ2-3
CDR3 DNA: TGTGCCAGCAGCTTAGGGACAGGGGGCGGCACAGATACGCAGTATTTT
CDR3 protein: CASSLGTGGGTDTQYF

clone size: .
V gene: TRBV19
D gene: TRBD1
J gene: TRBJ2-1
CDR3 DNA: TGTGCCAGACCTACAGGGGTAGATGGGCAGTTCTTC
CDR3 protein: CARPTGVDGQFF

clone size: .
V gene: TRBV20-1
D gene: .
J gene: TRBJ1-1
CDR3 DNA: TGCAGTGCTACGACAGGTTTTGAAGCTTTCTTT
CDR3 protein: CSATTGFEAFF

clone size: .
V gene: TRBV6-5
D gene: .
J gene: TRBJ1-2
CDR3 DNA: TGTGCCAGCAGTTGGACCGAAGGGGTTGGCGGCTACACCTTC
CDR3 protein: CASSWTEGVGGYTF

clone size: few
V gene: TRBV20-1
D gene: TRBD2
J gene: TRBJ2-4
CDR3 DNA: TGCAGTGCGGGTAGCGGGGGGGCGACCAAAAACATTCAGTACTTC
CDR3 protein: CSAGSGGATKNIQYF

clone size: .
V gene: TRBV21-1
D gene: .
J gene: TRBJ1-3
CDR3 DNA: TGTGCCAGCAGCAAAATCGGCGGTCCTGGAAACACCATATATTTT
CDR3 protein: CASSKIGGPGNTIYF

clone size: many
V gene: TRBV4-2
D gene: TRBD2
J gene: TRBJ2-5
CDR3 DNA: TGTGCCAGCAGCCAAGTCCCCCTCACTCTAGCGGGGGGGCAAGAGACCCAGTACTTC
CDR3 protein: CASSQVPLTLAGGQETQYF

clone size: .
V gene: TRBV9
D gene: TRBD1
J gene: TRBJ2-7
CDR3 DNA: TGTGCCAGCAGCGTGGGACAGGTGGGCTACGAGCAGTACTTC
CDR3 protein: CASSVGQVGYEQYF

clone size: few
V gene: TRBV2
D gene: TRBD2
J gene: TRBJ2-1
CDR3 DNA: TGTGCCAGCACCGTACTAGCGGAGAAGGCTGAGCAGTTCTTC
CDR3 protein: CASTVLAEKAEQFF

clone size: .
V gene: TRBV19
D gene: TRBD1
J gene: TRBJ1-1
CDR3 DNA: TGTGCCAGTAGTATCCGCTCGACAGGGGAAGCTTTCTTT
CDR3 protein: CASSIRSTGEAFF

clone size: few
V gene: TRBV3-1
D gene: .
J gene: TRBJ1-1
CDR3 DNA: TGTGCCAGCAGCCCCCTGCGGAGTACAGAAGCTTTCTTT
CDR3 protein: CASSPLRSTEAFF

clone size: few
V gene: TRBV5-1
D gene: .
J gene: TRBJ1-1
CDR3 DNA: TGCGCCAGCAGTTCACAGTGGGGTAGTTTGAACACTGAAGCTTTCTTT
CDR3 protein: CASSSQWGSLNTEAFF

clone size: many
V gene: TRBV12-3/TRBV12-4
D gene: .
J gene: TRBJ1-6
CDR3 DNA: TGTGCCAGCAGTTTACTTCGGGTAGACTCACCCCTCCACTTT
CDR3 protein: CASSLLRVDSPLHF

clone size: few
V gene: TRBV29-1
D gene: TRBD1
J gene: TRBJ2-3
CDR3 DNA: TGCAGCGTGGATGACAGGGGCTCCACAGATACGCAGTATTTT
CDR3 protein: CSVDDRGSTDTQYF